Following are 26 T cell receptor beta chains from one sample sequenced in a study of T cells after yellow fever vaccination. Via MiXCR, TCRdb re-called the 5' RACE reads, giving one row per CDR3 protein. The sample has 300,000 or so distinct CDR3 sequences; 10% to 15% are singletons. The sample was CD4+ T cells sorted from PBMCs, taken 45 days after the yellow fever booster vaccination. Receptor source: a man in his thirties or forties who received the YFV17D yellow fever vaccine.

The rearrangement links TRBV24-1 to TRBJ2-1; TRBD2 agrees at 9 bases. V lost 5 bases to trimming and J lost 8 bases; unmatched junction nucleotides: 3. This CDR3 spans 13 amino acids. Germline V gene sequence: CDR1 KGHDR, CDR2 SFDVKD. CDR3 in DNA: TGTGCCACCAGTGGGGCGGGGGGGGATGAGCAGTTCTTC. The encoded protein is CATSGAGGDEQFF.

This clonotype was picked up a small number of times. The gene calls are TRBV20-1 and TRBJ1-4; D might be TRBD1 (5 bases). The CDR3 extends over 17 amino acids. Germline lookup yields CDR1 DFQATT and CDR2 SNEGSKA (reference sequence). The V end lost 6 bases, the J end lost 0 bases, and 20 bases lay between the germline ends. CDR3 coding DNA: TGCAGTGCCCCCCGCGGGGCCTCGGGAGCAACTAATGAAAAACTGTTTTTT. Encoded protein: CSAPRGASGATNEKLFF.

The sample holds a few counts of this clonotype. This chain connects TRBV4-2 to TRBJ2-3, with D perhaps being TRBD1 or TRBD2 (5 bases each). Germline V CDR1 and CDR2: LGHNA, YNFKEQ. The CDR3 is made up of 15 amino acids. Trimming stripped 0 bases from V and 8 bases from J, with 15 bases between. The CDR3 sequence: CASSQDGTPRGTQYF. CDR3 in DNA: TGTGCCAGCAGCCAAGATGGGACCCCCCGGGGTACGCAGTATTTT.

This clonotype came up many times. The V and J genes are TRBV20-1 and TRBJ1-1, with D perhaps TRBD1 (5 bases). Trimming left V 0 bases short and J 1 base short, with 9 bases between. Germline-derived CDR1 and CDR2 are DFQATT and SNEGSKA (reference sequence). This CDR3 spans 14 amino acids. CDR3 loop: CSAREGVPNTEAFF. CDR3 in DNA: TGCAGTGCTAGAGAAGGGGTACCGAACACTGAAGCTTTCTTT.

This clonotype came up a few times. This chain joins TRBV29-1 and TRBJ2-3; tentatively, D is TRBD1 (5 bases). The CDR3 sequence is 13 residues long. CDR1 and CDR2 from the germline V gene are SQVTM and ANQGSEA. V lost 5 bases, J lost 0 bases, and 9 bases lay in between. The CDR3: CSVSPGSTDTQYF. CDR3 nucleotide sequence: TGCAGCGTTAGCCCAGGGAGCACAGATACGCAGTATTTT.

This sequence joins TRBV20-1 and TRBJ2-3; 8 nucleotides agree with TRBD2. Germline V lookup: CDR1 DFQATT, CDR2 SNEGSKA (reference sequence). Trimming cost V 6 bases and J 4 bases; bases outside gene matches: 12. The CDR3 consists of 15 residues. The CDR3 loop is CSAPSGSGKADTQYF. The CDR3 DNA follows: TGCAGTGCCCCCTCCGGTAGCGGGAAGGCAGATACGCAGTATTTT.

This clonotype has at least ten counts. The V gene is TRBV20-1, the J gene TRBJ2-1; TRBD2 is a possible D gene (5 bases). This CDR3 has 14 residues. CDR1 is DFQATT, CDR2 SNEGSKA, per germline (reference sequence). The V end lost 3 bases, the J end lost 9 bases, and 18 bases lay between the germline ends. The CDR3 here is CSASPGGGIGEQFF. CDR3 nucleotide sequence: TGCAGTGCTAGTCCCGGTGGAGGCATCGGTGAGCAGTTCTTC.

This clonotype has just a few counts. For the CDR3, the DNA is TGTGCCAGCAGCTTAGAGTCAACTCGAGTGCCAGATACGCAGTATTTT. Its protein product is CASSLESTRVPDTQYF. The chain joins TRBV11-2 to TRBJ2-3; no clear D. This CDR3 spans 16 amino acids. The germline V gene has CDR1 SGHAT and CDR2 FQNNGV. V was pared by 0 bases and J by 4 bases, with 14 bases between.

This clonotype came up a few times. This sequence joins TRBV20-1 and TRBJ2-1; 8 bases fit TRBD2. The CDR3 totals 16 residues. Losses at the gene ends were 1 base for V and 7 bases for J; bases not matched to a gene: 12. Germline V CDR1 and CDR2: DFQATT, SNEGSKA (reference sequence). This chain's CDR3 is CSARVGQREMLNEQFF. For the CDR3, the DNA is TGCAGTGCTAGAGTTGGTCAGCGGGAGATGTTAAATGAGCAGTTCTTC.

This clonotype appeared many times. This chain links TRBV5-1 with TRBJ1-3; no reliable D call. Trimming removed 1 base at V and 4 bases at J, with 9 bases between. The CDR3 sequence is 14 residues long. Germline lookup yields CDR1 SGHRS and CDR2 YFSETQ. CDR3 loop: CASSLRSFGNTIYF. CDR3 bases: TGCGCCAGCAGCTTGCGTTCGTTCGGAAACACCATATATTTT.

The table lists this clonotype with a few counts. The chain couples TRBV12-3 or TRBV12-4 to TRBJ2-5; D is unresolved. The CDR3 runs 13 residues. Trimming cost V 1 base and J 5 bases, with 8 bases left between them. Here the CDR3 reads CASSLGPKETQYF. In DNA, the CDR3 is TGTGCCAGCAGTTTAGGCCCGAAGGAGACCCAGTACTTC.

This clonotype turned up a few times. The rearrangement joins TRBV6-5 to TRBJ2-7; TRBD1 matches 7 bases. CDR3 length: 18 amino acids. Germline V lookup: CDR1 MNHEY, CDR2 SVGAGI. V gave up 0 bases and J gave up 6 bases; unmatched junction bases: 17. CDR3 region: CASSYSSLAETGLGEQYF. The DNA of the CDR3 is TGTGCCAGCAGTTACTCATCTCTCGCCGAGACAGGGCTGGGCGAGCAGTACTTC.

This clonotype was seen only a few times. The V call is TRBV20-1, the J call TRBJ2-3, with D unclear. This CDR3 contains 12 residues. Germline assignment: CDR1 DFQATT and CDR2 SNEGSKA (reference sequence). Trimming took off 7 bases at V and 2 bases at J, with 10 bases between the two ends. CDR3 sequence: CSEGRDTDTQYF. CDR3 bases: TGCAGTGAAGGGCGTGACACAGATACGCAGTATTTT.

The chain joins TRBV12-3 or TRBV12-4 to TRBJ2-2, with 7 positions matching TRBD2. The CDR3 sequence is 16 residues long. Trimming at V came to 6 bases and at J to 0 bases, leaving 7 bases not matched to a gene. The CDR3 reads CASSPSAGTNTGELFF. The CDR3 nucleotides are TGTGCCAGCAGCCCCTCAGCGGGAACGAACACCGGGGAGCTGTTTTTT.

This clonotype was recorded many times. CDR3 region: CSVGLGTGQETQYF. CDR3 nucleotides: TGCAGCGTTGGTCTCGGGACAGGCCAAGAGACCCAGTACTTC. The chain combines TRBV29-1 with TRBJ2-5; 8 bases match TRBD1. Trimming at V came to 4 bases and at J to 1 base, leaving 5 bases not matched to a gene. From germline, CDR1 is SQVTM and CDR2 ANQGSEA. The CDR3 sequence is 14 residues long.

The chain has TRBV5-1 and TRBJ2-7; 13 bases fit TRBD2. Looked up from germline, CDR1 is SGHRS and CDR2 is YFSETQ. CDR3 size: 17 residues. Trimming cost V 4 bases and J 7 bases; bases outside gene matches: 14. CDR3 residues: CASSGGGTSGRAKEQYF. CDR3 in DNA: TGCGCCAGCAGCGGGGGAGGAACTAGCGGGAGGGCCAAAGAGCAGTACTTC.

V usage is TRBV7-2 and J usage is TRBJ2-1; 7 bases align to TRBD1. V trimming: 3 bases; J trimming: 3 bases; junction bases outside the gene matches: 5. Germline V CDR1 and CDR2: SGHTA, FQGNSA. CDR3 length: 15 amino acids. The CDR3 region is CASSLRQGIYNEQFF. As DNA, the CDR3 is TGTGCCAGCAGCTTGAGACAGGGTATCTACAATGAGCAGTTCTTC. Supplemented by reference TRBV7-2 and TRBJ2-1, the full variable domain reads GAGVSQSPSNKVTEKGKDVELRCDPISGHTALYWYRQSLGQGLEFLIYFQGNSAPDKSGLPSDRFSAERTGGSVSTLTIQRTQQEDSAVYLCASSLRQGIYNEQFFGPGTRLTVL.

This chain links TRBV7-2 with TRBJ2-3; 8 bases agree with TRBD1. The CDR3 runs 14 residues. J was trimmed by 5 bases and V by 5 bases; bases with no gene match: 6. Germline V lookup: CDR1 SGHTA, CDR2 FQGNSA. CDR3: CASSPQGAKDTQYF. The CDR3 DNA reads as TGTGCCAGCAGCCCCCAGGGGGCCAAAGATACGCAGTATTTT.

This clonotype was observed at least ten times. The rearrangement links TRBV20-1 to TRBJ2-7, with TRBD2 identical over 9 bases. Germline values: CDR1 DFQATT, CDR2 SNEGSKA (reference sequence). Trimming at V came to 4 bases and at J to 0 bases, leaving 10 bases not matched to a gene. This CDR3 has 16 amino acids. The CDR3 nucleotides read TGCAGTGCTAAGCCCCTGAGACTAGCGGCCTCCTACGAGCAGTACTTC. It is translated as CSAKPLRLAASYEQYF.

This clonotype came up a few times. The rearrangement uses TRBV5-1 and TRBJ1-4, with 7 positions matching TRBD1. V lost 3 bases and J lost 6; bases outside the gene matches: 5. The CDR3 runs 14 residues. The germline V gene has CDR1 SGHRS and CDR2 YFSETQ. In nucleotides, the CDR3 is TGCGCCAGCAGCTCCCGGGGGACAGATGAAAAACTGTTTTTT. Protein: CASSSRGTDEKLFF.

The chain couples TRBV7-9 to TRBJ2-1; 13 bases are shared with TRBD2. Germline V CDR1 and CDR2: SEHNR, FQNEAQ (reference sequence). V was clipped by 5 bases and J by 5 bases; unmatched bases: 9. The CDR3 is 17 amino acids. The CDR3 bases are TGTGCCAGCAGCCATTTACCGGGACTAGCGGGAAACAATGAGCAGTTCTTC. This sequence encodes CASSHLPGLAGNNEQFF.

This clonotype was observed a handful of times. This sequence joins TRBV6-2 or TRBV6-3 and TRBJ2-1; D is unclear. The CDR3 runs 12 residues. Trimming left V 6 bases short and J 5 bases short, with 8 bases between. CDR1 MNHEY and CDR2 SVGEGT come from the germline V gene. CDR3 protein: CASRRLDNEQFF. The CDR3 DNA is TGTGCCAGCAGACGACTTGACAATGAGCAGTTCTTC.

This clonotype was counted a few times. The V gene is TRBV6-1, the J gene TRBJ2-7; 12 bases align to TRBD1. The V gene's germline CDR1 is MNHNS and CDR2 SASEGT. Unmatched junction bases numbered 6, after V lost 7 bases and J lost 5 bases. The CDR3 loop spans 14 amino acids. The CDR3 loop reads CASKRGTGGNEQYF. The CDR3 nucleotides are TGTGCCAGCAAGCGGGGGACAGGGGGCAACGAGCAGTACTTC.

This chain connects TRBV12-3 or TRBV12-4 to TRBJ1-4; D possibly corresponds to TRBD1 (6 bases). The CDR3 extends over 14 amino acids. Trimming left V 3 bases short and J 6 bases short, with 11 bases between. The CDR3 protein is CASSFTGADEKLFF. In DNA form, the CDR3 reads TGTGCCAGCAGTTTTACGGGGGCTGATGAAAAACTGTTTTTT.

The table lists this clonotype with a few counts. Here the CDR3 DNA reads TGTGCCAGCAGCTTACAGGGACAGGGGGTAGAGACCCAGTACTTC. Amino acid sequence: CASSLQGQGVETQYF. The chain has TRBV7-2 and TRBJ2-5; 11 bases match TRBD1. V was clipped by 2 bases and J by 4 bases; unmatched bases: 3. CDR1 is SGHTA and CDR2 is FQGNSA in the germline V gene. The CDR3 loop spans 15 amino acids.

The J gene is TRBJ2-1, the V gene TRBV5-6; weak D call: TRBD2 (5 bases). V was pared by 0 bases and J by 6 bases, with 16 bases between. The CDR3 runs to 16 residues. CDR1 SGHDT and CDR2 YYEEEE come from the germline V gene. The CDR3: CASSLARGSSSNEQFF. The DNA of the CDR3 is TGTGCCAGCAGCTTGGCCCGGGGTTCTTCTAGCAATGAGCAGTTCTTC.